Listed below are T cell receptor beta chains from one sample, sequenced in a study of beta chain features in type 1 diabetes. Assay: immunoSEQ multiplex PCR; the TCRdb copy retains only in-frame clones and omits some. The data contain under 950,000 clones, 17% of them singletons. The sample taken for sequencing was naive CD4+ T cells from blood. These TCRs come from a woman aged 18 to 35 in good health. Each CDR3 is given with its conserved first and last residue. Each record gives: V gene, D gene, clone size, J gene, CDR3 length, CDR3 protein, CDR3 DNA. D genes are given only for firm matches. Clone size is not always given. Where it is, it says once, few, many or a class for expanded clones.

>TRBV6-6|TRBD1|NA|TRBJ1-5|13
CASRGQKNQPQHF
TGTGCCTCGAGGGGACAGAAGAATCAGCCCCAGCATTTT
>TRBV6-5|TRBD1|few|TRBJ1-1|12
CAGNRGDTEAFF
TGTGCCGGCAACAGGGGAGACACTGAAGCTTTCTTT
>TRBV5-6|TRBD1|few|TRBJ2-3|15
CASSRRTGVADTQYF
TGTGCCAGCAGCCGGAGGACAGGGGTCGCAGATACGCAGTATTTT
>TRBV2|NA|few|TRBJ2-1|15
CASSEAPIRYNEQFF
TGTGCCAGCAGTGAAGCCCCTATCCGTTACAATGAGCAGTTCTTC
>TRBV28|TRBD2|NA|TRBJ2-7|15
CASRRTSGRAYEQYF
TGTGCCAGCAGAAGGACTAGCGGGAGAGCCTACGAGCAGTACTTC
>TRBV5-8|TRBD1|NA|TRBJ2-1|18
CASSLPGQTLYLYNEQFF
TGTGCCAGCAGCCTGCCGGGACAGACTTTGTACCTCTACAATGAGCAGTTCTTC
>TRBV10-3|TRBD1|NA|TRBJ2-7|14
CAIRPDRGTYEQYF
TGTGCCATCAGACCAGACAGGGGGACCTACGAGCAGTACTTC
>TRBV7-2|NA|once|TRBJ2-7|13
CASSDGTPYEQYF
TGTGCCAGCAGTGACGGGACACCCTACGAGCAGTACTTC
>TRBV5-1|NA|NA|TRBJ1-1|13
CASSLGGTPEAFF
TGCGCCAGCAGCTTGGGGGGCACCCCTGAAGCTTTCTTT
>TRBV7-2|NA|NA|TRBJ2-2|16
CASSLASLANTGELFF
TGTGCCAGCAGCTTAGCCTCTCTAGCAAACACCGGGGAGCTGTTTTTT
>TRBV4-3|TRBD2|NA|TRBJ2-3|16
CASSPIAGVGTDTQYF
TGCGCCAGCAGCCCTATAGCGGGAGTGGGCACAGATACGCAGTATTTT
>TRBV5-1|NA|NA|TRBJ2-7|11
CASSEGYEQYF
TGCGCCAGCAGCGAAGGCTACGAGCAGTACTTC
>TRBV6-1|NA|few|TRBJ2-5|14
CASGSRRGTGTQYF
TGTGCCAGCGGGAGCCGCAGGGGTACGGGGACCCAGTACTTC
>TRBV18|TRBD2|NA|TRBJ2-1|17
CASSPPSLAVGNNEQFF
TGTGCCAGCTCACCACCGTCACTAGCGGTGGGGAATAATGAGCAGTTCTTC
>TRBV13|TRBD2|few|TRBJ2-7|18
CASSLGLRTSGDSYEQYF
TGTGCCAGCAGCTTAGGTCTCCGGACTAGCGGAGATTCCTACGAGCAGTACTTC
>TRBV7-2|TRBD1|NA|TRBJ2-2|16
CASSLRTGGFGGELFF
TGTGCCAGCAGCTTAAGGACAGGGGGATTCGGCGGGGAGCTGTTTTTT
>TRBV4-2|TRBD2|NA|TRBJ2-3|17
CASSQDFSAGGTDTQYF
TGTGCCAGCAGCCAAGATTTCTCAGCGGGAGGTACAGATACGCAGTATTTT
>TRBV4-3|NA|NA|TRBJ2-7|14
CASSQGYRVKEQYF
TGCGCCAGCAGCCAAGGGTACAGGGTGAAGGAGCAGTACTTC
>TRBV11-1|NA|NA|TRBJ2-1|15
CASSLLELSYNEQFF
TGTGCCAGCAGCTTACTAGAACTCTCCTACAATGAGCAGTTCTTC
>TRBV6-1|NA|once|TRBJ1-2|16
CASSDDRVGGSYGYTF
TGTGCCAGCAGTGACGACCGAGTGGGGGGAAGCTATGGCTACACCTTC
>TRBV5-1|NA|NA|TRBJ2-2|15
CASSLDKGSAGELFF
TGCGCCAGCAGCTTGGATAAGGGTTCAGCCGGGGAGCTGTTTTTT
>TRBV6-4|TRBD2|few|TRBJ2-1|15
CASSPGLAGVDEQFF
TGTGCCAGCAGCCCCGGTCTAGCGGGAGTCGATGAGCAGTTCTTC
>TRBV6-5|TRBD2|NA|TRBJ2-1|14
CASRRLAGNNEQFF
TGTGCCAGCAGAAGACTAGCGGGGAACAATGAGCAGTTCTTC
>TRBV4-1|TRBD1|few|TRBJ1-1|15
CASSQVGQRRTEAFF
TGCGCCAGCAGCCAAGTGGGACAGCGGCGGACTGAAGCTTTCTTT
>TRBV4-2|TRBD2|NA|TRBJ2-7|16
CASSQERTSKGYEQYF
TGTGCCAGCAGCCAAGAAAGGACTAGTAAGGGATACGAGCAGTACTTC
>TRBV7-2|NA|NA|TRBJ2-7|13
CASSLVRREEQYF
TGTGCCAGCAGCTTAGTGCGCCGGGAAGAGCAGTACTTC
>TRBV5-1|NA|NA|TRBJ1-4|14
CASSLRDYSEKLFF
TGCGCCAGCAGCTTGAGGGACTACAGTGAAAAACTGTTTTTT
>TRBV29-1|TRBD1|few|TRBJ1-2|13
CSAKAGQLRGYTF
TGCAGCGCAAAAGCGGGACAGTTACGTGGCTACACCTTC
>TRBV4-3|NA|few|TRBJ2-1|16
CASSLHSRGTYNEQFF
TGCGCCAGCAGCCTCCACTCTAGGGGCACCTACAATGAGCAGTTCTTC
>TRBV10-3|NA|NA|TRBJ2-7|17
CAISESVGLTGAYEQYF
TGTGCCATCAGTGAGTCAGTGGGGTTAACAGGCGCCTACGAGCAGTACTTC